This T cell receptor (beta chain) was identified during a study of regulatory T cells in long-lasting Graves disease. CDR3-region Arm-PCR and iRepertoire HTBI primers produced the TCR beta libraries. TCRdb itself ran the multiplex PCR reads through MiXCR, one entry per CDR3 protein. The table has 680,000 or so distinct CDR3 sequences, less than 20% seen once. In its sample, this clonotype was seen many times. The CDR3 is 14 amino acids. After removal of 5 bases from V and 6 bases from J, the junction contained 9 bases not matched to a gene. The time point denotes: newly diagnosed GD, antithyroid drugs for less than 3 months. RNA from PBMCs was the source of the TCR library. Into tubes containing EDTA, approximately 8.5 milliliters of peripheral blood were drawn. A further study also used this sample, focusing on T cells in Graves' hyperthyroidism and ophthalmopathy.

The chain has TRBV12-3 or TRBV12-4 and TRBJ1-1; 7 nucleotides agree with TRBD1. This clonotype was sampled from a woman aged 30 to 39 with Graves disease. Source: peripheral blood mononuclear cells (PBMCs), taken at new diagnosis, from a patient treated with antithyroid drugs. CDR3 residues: CASSLTGVISEAFF. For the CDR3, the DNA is TGTGCCAGCAGTCTAACAGGGGTGATATCTGAAGCTTTCTTT.